This TCR beta chain is drawn from a study of healthy donors' naive CD4 and CD8 T cells. General study results and limits: About an eighth of CD4/CD8 propensity variance appeared explained by V, J and CDR3 charge.

About this clonotype itself: The antigen remains unidentified.

A linear amplification protocol produced the TCR libraries from around 510 ng of total RNA. A single record per CDR3 protein comes from TCRdb applying MiXCR to the reads. This table holds 150,000 to 200,000 distinct CDR3 sequences, 74% found once. Naive T cells were sorted: CD4+CD8-CD45RO-CD45RA+ for CD4+, CD8+CD4-CD45RA+CD27bright for CD8+. The sequencing sample was made of naive CD4+ and CD8+ T cells sorted from blood, pooled from several donors. The receptor comes from a pool of human donors in good health; the sample pools cells from several healthy donors.

The CDR3 sequence: CATSDLSGSGTDTQYF. In DNA form, the CDR3 reads TGTGCCACCAGTGATCTTAGCGGGAGCGGCACAGATACGCAGTATTTT. The chain has TRBV24-1 and TRBJ2-3, with TRBD2 matching over 9 bases. CDR1 KGHDR and CDR2 SFDVKD come from the germline V gene. The CDR3 spans 16 residues. Trimming removed 3 bases from V and 1 base from J; junction bases left unmatched: 4.